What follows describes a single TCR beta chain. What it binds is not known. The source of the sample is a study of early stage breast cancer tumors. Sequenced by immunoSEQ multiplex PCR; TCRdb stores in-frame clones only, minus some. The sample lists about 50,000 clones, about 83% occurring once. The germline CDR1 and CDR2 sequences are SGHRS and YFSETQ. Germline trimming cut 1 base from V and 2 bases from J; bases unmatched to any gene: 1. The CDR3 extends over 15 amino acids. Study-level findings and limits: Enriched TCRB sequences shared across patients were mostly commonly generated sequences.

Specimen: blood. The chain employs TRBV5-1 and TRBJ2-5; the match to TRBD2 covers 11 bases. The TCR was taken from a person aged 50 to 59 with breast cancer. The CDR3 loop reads CASSLTSGGQETQYF. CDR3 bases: TGCGCCAGCAGCTTGACTAGCGGGGGACAAGAGACCCAGTACTTC. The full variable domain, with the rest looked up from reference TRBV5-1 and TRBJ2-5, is KAGVTQTPRYLIKTRGQQVTLSCSPISGHRSVSWYQQTPGQGLQFLFEYFSETQRNKGNFPGRFSGRQFSNSRSEMNVSTLELGDSALYLCASSLTSGGQETQYFGPGTRLLVL.